This is a list of T cell receptor beta chains from one sample in a study of control samples from healthy donors and cancer patients. Using immunoSEQ multiplex PCR, the repertoire was profiled, and TCRdb retains in-frame clones only, with some absent. The table shows some 74,000 clones, with over 75% occurring only once. What was sequenced was blood. These receptors originate from a woman aged 50 to 60 in good health. Each CDR3 is given with its conserved first and last residue. Each record gives: clone size, J gene, V gene, CDR3 length, D gene, CDR3 DNA, CDR3 protein. The D gene is left open where the match is weak. Clone size appears in some rows only: once, few, many, or a class for an expanded clone.

>.|TRBJ2-3|TRBV28|12|.
TGTGCCAGCAGCAGGCTCGGAGATACGCAGTATTTT
CASSRLGDTQYF
>.|TRBJ2-1|TRBV9|16|.
TGTGCCAGCAGCCCCGGGTTACCGAGCTCCTACAATGAGCAGTTCTTC
CASSPGLPSSYNEQFF
>.|TRBJ2-2|TRBV6-4|15|.
TGTGCCAGCAGTGGGACCCCCGATGACACCGGGGAGCTGTTTTTT
CASSGTPDDTGELFF
>once|TRBJ1-1|TRBV28|12|.
TGTGCCAGCAAGGCGTACAGCACTGAAGCTTTCTTT
CASKAYSTEAFF
>.|TRBJ2-2|TRBV5-4|15|TRBD1
TGTGCCAGCAGCCCGGACAGGGGTTACACCGGGGAGCTGTTTTTT
CASSPDRGYTGELFF
>.|TRBJ2-7|TRBV20-1|16|TRBD2
TGCAGTGCTAGTGGGCGAACTAGCGGGGGGGGAGCCGAGCAGTACTTC
CSASGRTSGGGAEQYF
>few|TRBJ1-1|TRBV9|14|.
TGTGCCAGCAGCGTAGACGGGGTGAACACTGAAGCTTTCTTT
CASSVDGVNTEAFF
>.|TRBJ1-6|TRBV19|16|.
TGTGCCAGTAGTATAGACCTAGAGAGGGGATCTTCACCCCTCCACTTT
CASSIDLERGSSPLHF
>.|TRBJ2-2|TRBV6-2/TRBV6-3|13|.
TGTGCCAGCAGTGTCTACCAGGCCGGGGAGCTGTTTTTT
CASSVYQAGELFF
>.|TRBJ2-1|TRBV7-9|15|TRBD2
TGTGCCAGCAGCAAGACTAGCGGGGGGGCCTGGGAGCAGTTCTTC
CASSKTSGGAWEQFF
>.|TRBJ2-7|TRBV6-6|11|TRBD1
TGTGCCAGCACAGGGGGCTCCGAGCAGTACTTC
CASTGGSEQYF
>once|TRBJ2-2|TRBV29-1|12|.
TGCAGCGTAGGGACCGAGGTCGGGGAGCTGTTTTTT
CSVGTEVGELFF
>.|TRBJ2-3|TRBV2|13|.
TGTGCCAGCAGTGGGGACTCTCCGTATACGCAGTATTTT
CASSGDSPYTQYF
>.|TRBJ2-1|TRBV19|18|TRBD2
TGTGCCAGTAGTATAGGCCTACTAGCGGGGGGGTACTACAATGAGCAGTTCTTC
CASSIGLLAGGYYNEQFF
>.|TRBJ1-1|TRBV6-4|13|.
TGTGCCAGCAGTGTGCGGGAGAACACTGAAGCTTTCTTT
CASSVRENTEAFF
>.|TRBJ1-1|TRBV4-1|15|.
TGCGCCAGCAGCCAAGATTTGCTACTGAACACTGAAGCTTTCTTT
CASSQDLLLNTEAFF
>.|TRBJ1-1|TRBV6-5|16|.
TGTGCCAGCAGTTACTTCGATGGCAGCCAGAACACTGAAGCTTTCTTT
CASSYFDGSQNTEAFF
>.|TRBJ1-2|TRBV30|12|.
TGTGCCTGGAGCGCCACCACGGGAGGCTACACCTTC
CAWSATTGGYTF
>.|TRBJ1-2|TRBV5-1|14|TRBD1
TGCGCCAGCAGCTTGGCTACAGGGGTGGATGGCTACACCTTC
CASSLATGVDGYTF
>.|TRBJ1-3|TRBV19|14|.
TGTGCCAGTAGTATGGTGGGCTTTGGAAACACCATATATTTT
CASSMVGFGNTIYF
>few|TRBJ2-1|TRBV6-5|15|TRBD2
TGTGCCAGCAGCACCGGGACTATCTCCTACAATGAGCAGTTCTTC
CASSTGTISYNEQFF
>.|TRBJ1-6|TRBV3-1/TRBV3-2|14|.
TGTGCCAGCAGCCCCAGGGGCCGGGATTCACCCCTCCACTTT
CASSPRGRDSPLHF
>.|TRBJ1-1|TRBV5-4|13|.
TGTGCCAGCAGCTGGGACACGAACACTGAAGCTTTCTTT
CASSWDTNTEAFF
>.|TRBJ1-3|TRBV7-9|15|TRBD1
TGTGCCAGCAGCTTAGGACAGGGGAACGGAAACACCATATATTTT
CASSLGQGNGNTIYF
>.|TRBJ1-6|TRBV5-1|14|.
TGCGCCAGCAGCTTGCTTTCCGAGGGCTCACCCCTCCACTTT
CASSLLSEGSPLHF
>.|TRBJ1-2|TRBV24-1|12|TRBD1
TGTGCCACCAGTTTACAGGGGGATGGCTACACCTTC
CATSLQGDGYTF
>few|TRBJ2-7|TRBV24-1|16|.
TGTGCCACCAGTGATCCCCCCAAAGCTTCTTCCTACGAGCAGTACTTC
CATSDPPKASSYEQYF